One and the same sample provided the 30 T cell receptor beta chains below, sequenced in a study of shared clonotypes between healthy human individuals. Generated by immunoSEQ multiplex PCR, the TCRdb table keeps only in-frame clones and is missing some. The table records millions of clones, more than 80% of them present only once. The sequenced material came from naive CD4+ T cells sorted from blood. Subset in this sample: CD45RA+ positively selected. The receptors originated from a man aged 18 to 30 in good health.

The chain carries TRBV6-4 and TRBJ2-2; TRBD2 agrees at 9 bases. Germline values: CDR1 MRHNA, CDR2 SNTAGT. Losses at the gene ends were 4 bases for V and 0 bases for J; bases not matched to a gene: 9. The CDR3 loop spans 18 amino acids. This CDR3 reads CASSAQPASGANTGELFF. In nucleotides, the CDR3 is TGTGCCAGCAGTGCCCAGCCTGCTAGCGGGGCGAACACCGGGGAGCTGTTTTTT.

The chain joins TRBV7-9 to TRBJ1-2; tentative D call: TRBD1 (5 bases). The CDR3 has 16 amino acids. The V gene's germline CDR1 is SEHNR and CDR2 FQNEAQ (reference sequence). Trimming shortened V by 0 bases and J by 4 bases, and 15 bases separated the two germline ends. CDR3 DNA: TGTGCCAGCAGCTTAGCCGGGACCGGATCAGTCTATGGCTACACCTTC. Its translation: CASSLAGTGSVYGYTF.

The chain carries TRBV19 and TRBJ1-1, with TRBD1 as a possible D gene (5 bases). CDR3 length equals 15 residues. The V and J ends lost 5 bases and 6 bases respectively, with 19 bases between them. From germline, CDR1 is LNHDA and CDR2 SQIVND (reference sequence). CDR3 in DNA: TGTGCCAGTAGTCTAACGGGGGGAATTGGGGCTGAAGCTTTCTTT. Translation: CASSLTGGIGAEAFF.

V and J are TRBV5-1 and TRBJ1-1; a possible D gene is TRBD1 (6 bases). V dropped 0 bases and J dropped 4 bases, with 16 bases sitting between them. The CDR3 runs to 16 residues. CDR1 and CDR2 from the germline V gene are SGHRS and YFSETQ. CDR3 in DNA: TGCGCCAGCAGCTTGGGGGAGGGGCAGGGGACCACTGAAGCTTTCTTT. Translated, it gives CASSLGEGQGTTEAFF.

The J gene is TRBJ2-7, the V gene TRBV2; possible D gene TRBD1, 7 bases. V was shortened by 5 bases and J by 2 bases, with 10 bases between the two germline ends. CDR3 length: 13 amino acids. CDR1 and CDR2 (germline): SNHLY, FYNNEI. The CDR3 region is CASSQGGPYEQYF. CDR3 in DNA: TGTGCCAGCAGTCAGGGGGGACCCTACGAGCAGTACTTC.

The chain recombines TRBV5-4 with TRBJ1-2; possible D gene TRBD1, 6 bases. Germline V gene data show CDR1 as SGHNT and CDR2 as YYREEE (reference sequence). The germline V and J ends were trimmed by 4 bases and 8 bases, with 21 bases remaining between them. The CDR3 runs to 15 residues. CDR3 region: CASSRNRDIGVGYTF. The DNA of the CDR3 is TGTGCCAGCAGCAGGAACCGGGACATAGGAGTCGGCTACACCTTC.

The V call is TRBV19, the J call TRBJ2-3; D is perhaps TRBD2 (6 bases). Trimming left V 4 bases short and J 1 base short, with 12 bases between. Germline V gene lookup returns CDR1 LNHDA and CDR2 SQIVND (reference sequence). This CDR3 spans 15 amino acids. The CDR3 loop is CASSSRGTRTDTQYF. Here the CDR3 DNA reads TGTGCCAGTAGTAGTCGAGGGACTCGCACAGATACGCAGTATTTT.

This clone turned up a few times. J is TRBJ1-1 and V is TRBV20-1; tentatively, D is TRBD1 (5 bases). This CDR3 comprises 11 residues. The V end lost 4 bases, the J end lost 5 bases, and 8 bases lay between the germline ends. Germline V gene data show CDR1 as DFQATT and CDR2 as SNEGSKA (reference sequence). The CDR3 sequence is CSANRQTEAFF. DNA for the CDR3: TGCAGTGCTAACAGGCAGACTGAAGCTTTCTTT.

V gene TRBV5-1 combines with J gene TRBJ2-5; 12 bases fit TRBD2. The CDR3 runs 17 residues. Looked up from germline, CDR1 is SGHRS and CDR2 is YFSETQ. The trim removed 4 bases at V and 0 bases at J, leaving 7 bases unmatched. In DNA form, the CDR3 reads TGCGCCAGCAGCAGGACTAGCGGGATGGGCCACCAAGAGACCCAGTACTTC. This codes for CASSRTSGMGHQETQYF.

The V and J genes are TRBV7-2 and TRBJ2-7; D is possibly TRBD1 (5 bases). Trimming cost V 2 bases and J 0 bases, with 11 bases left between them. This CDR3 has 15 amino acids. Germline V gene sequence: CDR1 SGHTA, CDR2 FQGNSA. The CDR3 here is CASSLQGYDSYEQYF. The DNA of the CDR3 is TGTGCCAGCAGCTTACAGGGATATGACTCCTACGAGCAGTACTTC. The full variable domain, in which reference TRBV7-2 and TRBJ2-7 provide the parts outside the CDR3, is GAGVSQSPSNKVTEKGKDVELRCDPISGHTALYWYRQSLGQGLEFLIYFQGNSAPDKSGLPSDRFSAERTGGSVSTLTIQRTQQEDSAVYLCASSLQGYDSYEQYFGPGTRLTVT.

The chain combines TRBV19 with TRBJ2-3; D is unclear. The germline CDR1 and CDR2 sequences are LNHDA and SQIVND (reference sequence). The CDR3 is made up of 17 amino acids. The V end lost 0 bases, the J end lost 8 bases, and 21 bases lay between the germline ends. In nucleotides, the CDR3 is TGTGCCAGTAGTATAGATCCTGGGCAGACATTCTGGGCTACGCAGTATTTT. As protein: CASSIDPGQTFWATQYF. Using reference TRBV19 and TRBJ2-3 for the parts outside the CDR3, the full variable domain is DGGITQSPKYLFRKEGQNVTLSCEQNLNHDAMYWYRQDPGQGLRLIYYSQIVNDFQKGDIAEGYSVSREKKESFPLTVTSAQKNPTAFYLCASSIDPGQTFWATQYFGPGTRLTVL.

CDR3 in amino acids: CASSLAGQGILYEQYF. CDR3 nucleotides: TGTGCCAGCAGCTTAGCGGGACAGGGTATTCTCTACGAGCAGTACTTC. The chain uses TRBV11-2 and TRBJ2-7, with 9 bases lining up with TRBD1. Germline CDR1 is SGHAT and CDR2 is FQNNGV. CDR3 length: 16 residues. V lost 1 base, J lost 3 bases, and 7 bases stayed unmatched.

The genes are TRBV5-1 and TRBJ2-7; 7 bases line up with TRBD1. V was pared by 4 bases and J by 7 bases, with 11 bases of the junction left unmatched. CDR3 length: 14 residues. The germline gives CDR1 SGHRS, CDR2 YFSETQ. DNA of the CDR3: TGCGCCAGCAGCGCCCAGGGACAGCCACAGGAGCAGTACTTC. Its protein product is CASSAQGQPQEQYF. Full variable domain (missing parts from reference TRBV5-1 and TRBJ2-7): KAGVTQTPRYLIKTRGQQVTLSCSPISGHRSVSWYQQTPGQGLQFLFEYFSETQRNKGNFPGRFSGRQFSNSRSEMNVSTLELGDSALYLCASSAQGQPQEQYFGPGTRLTVT.

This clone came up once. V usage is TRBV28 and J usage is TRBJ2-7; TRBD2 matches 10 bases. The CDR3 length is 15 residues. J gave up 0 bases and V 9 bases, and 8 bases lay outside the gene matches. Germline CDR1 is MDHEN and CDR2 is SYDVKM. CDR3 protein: CASLGSGGASYEQYF. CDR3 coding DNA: TGTGCCAGTCTGGGGAGCGGGGGGGCCTCCTACGAGCAGTACTTC.

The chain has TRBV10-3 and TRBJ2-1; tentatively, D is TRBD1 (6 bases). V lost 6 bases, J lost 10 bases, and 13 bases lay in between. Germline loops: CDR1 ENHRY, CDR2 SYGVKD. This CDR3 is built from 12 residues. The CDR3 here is CAIRPYQGEQFF. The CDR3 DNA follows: TGTGCCATCAGGCCCTACCAGGGGGAGCAGTTCTTC.

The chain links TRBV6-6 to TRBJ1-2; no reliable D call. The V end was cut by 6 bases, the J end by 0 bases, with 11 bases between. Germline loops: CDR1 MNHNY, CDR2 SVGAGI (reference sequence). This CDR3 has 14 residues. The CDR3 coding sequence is TGTGCCAGCAGGCCCGCCGGGCCTAACTATGGCTACACCTTC. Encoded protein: CASRPAGPNYGYTF.

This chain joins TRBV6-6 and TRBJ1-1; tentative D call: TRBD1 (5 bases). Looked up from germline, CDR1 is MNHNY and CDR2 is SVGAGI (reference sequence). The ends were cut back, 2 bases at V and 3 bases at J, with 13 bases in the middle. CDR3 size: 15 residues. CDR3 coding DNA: TGTGCCAGCAGTTACCGTTGGGACGGGGACACTGAAGCTTTCTTT. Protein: CASSYRWDGDTEAFF.

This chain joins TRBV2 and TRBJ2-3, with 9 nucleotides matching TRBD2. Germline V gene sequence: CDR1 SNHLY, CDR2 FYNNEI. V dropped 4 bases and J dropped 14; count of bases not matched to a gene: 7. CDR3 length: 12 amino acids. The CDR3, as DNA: TGTGCCAGCAGTGGCTCTAGCGGGGAAGCGTATTTT. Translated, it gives CASSGSSGEAYF.

Here the CDR3 reads CASSDRGLREPQHF. DNA of the CDR3: TGTGCCAGCTCGGATCGGGGGCTCCGGGAGCCCCAGCATTTT. This chain uses TRBV2 with TRBJ1-5; D is perhaps TRBD1 (6 bases). Germline CDR1 is SNHLY and CDR2 is FYNNEI. Trimming removed 8 bases from V and 8 bases from J, with 19 bases in between. This CDR3 is built from 14 residues.

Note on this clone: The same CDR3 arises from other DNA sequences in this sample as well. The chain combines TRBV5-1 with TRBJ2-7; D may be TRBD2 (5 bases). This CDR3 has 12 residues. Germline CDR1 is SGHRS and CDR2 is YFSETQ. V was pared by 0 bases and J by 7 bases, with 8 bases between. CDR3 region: CASSLVGSEQYF. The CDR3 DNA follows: TGCGCCAGCAGCTTGGTGGGGAGTGAGCAGTACTTC.

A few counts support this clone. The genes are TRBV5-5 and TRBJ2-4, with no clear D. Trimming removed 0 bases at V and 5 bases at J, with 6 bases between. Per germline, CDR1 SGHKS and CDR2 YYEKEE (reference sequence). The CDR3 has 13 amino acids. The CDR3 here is CASSLGQENIQYF. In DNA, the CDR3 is TGTGCCAGCAGCTTGGGACAAGAAAACATTCAGTACTTC.

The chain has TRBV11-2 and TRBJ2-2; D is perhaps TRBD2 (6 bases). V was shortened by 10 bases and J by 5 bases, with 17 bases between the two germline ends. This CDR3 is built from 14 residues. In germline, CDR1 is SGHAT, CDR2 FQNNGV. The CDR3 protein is CATTGGERTGELFF. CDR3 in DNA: TGTGCCACAACAGGAGGGGAGAGGACCGGGGAGCTGTTTTTT.

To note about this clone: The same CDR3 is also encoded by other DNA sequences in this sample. In nucleotides, the CDR3 is TGTGCCAGCAGTTACGGTACAGGCTCAGGAAACACCATATATTTT. Amino acid sequence: CASSYGTGSGNTIYF. V gene TRBV6-6 combines with J gene TRBJ1-3, with a tentative D call TRBD1 (5 bases). The CDR3 runs to 15 residues. The germline V gene has CDR1 MNHNY and CDR2 SVGAGI (reference sequence). V lost 2 bases and J 4 bases, leaving 12 bases between the germline ends.

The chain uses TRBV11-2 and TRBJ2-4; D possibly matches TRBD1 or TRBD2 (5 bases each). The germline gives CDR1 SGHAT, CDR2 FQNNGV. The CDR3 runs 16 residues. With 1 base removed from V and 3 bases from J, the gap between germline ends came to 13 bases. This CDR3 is CASSLGRGVSKNIQYF. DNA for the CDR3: TGTGCCAGCAGCTTAGGCCGAGGGGTGAGCAAAAACATTCAGTACTTC.

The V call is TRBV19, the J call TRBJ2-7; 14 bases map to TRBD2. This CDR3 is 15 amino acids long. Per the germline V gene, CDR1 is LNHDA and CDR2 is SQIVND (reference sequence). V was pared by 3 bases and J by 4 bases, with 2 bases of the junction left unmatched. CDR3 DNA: TGTGCCAGTAGTATGGGGACTAGCGGGAGATACGAGCAGTACTTC. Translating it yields CASSMGTSGRYEQYF.

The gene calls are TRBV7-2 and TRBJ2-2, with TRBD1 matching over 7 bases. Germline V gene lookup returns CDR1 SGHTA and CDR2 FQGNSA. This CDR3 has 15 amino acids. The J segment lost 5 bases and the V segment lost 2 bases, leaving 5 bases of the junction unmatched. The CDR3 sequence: CASSLRGQRTGELFF. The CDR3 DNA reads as TGTGCCAGCAGCTTACGGGGACAGAGAACCGGGGAGCTGTTTTTT.

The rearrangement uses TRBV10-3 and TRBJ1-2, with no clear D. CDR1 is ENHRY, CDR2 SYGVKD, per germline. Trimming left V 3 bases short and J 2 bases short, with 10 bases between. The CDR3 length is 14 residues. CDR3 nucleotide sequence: TGTGCCATCAGTGATCGGACGGCCAACTATGGCTACACCTTC. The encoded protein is CAISDRTANYGYTF.

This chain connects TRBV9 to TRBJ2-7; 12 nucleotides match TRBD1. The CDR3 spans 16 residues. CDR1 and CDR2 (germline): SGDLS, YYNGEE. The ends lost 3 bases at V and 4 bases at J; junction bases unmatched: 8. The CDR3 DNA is TGTGCCAGCAGCGGCTCGCGGGACAGGGGGCAGTACGAGCAGTACTTC. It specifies CASSGSRDRGQYEQYF.

The CDR3, as DNA: TGTGCCAGCAGCGTCGACAGGGGGCGCTCAGAGACCCAGTACTTC. Residues: CASSVDRGRSETQYF. V and J are TRBV9 and TRBJ2-5; 10 bases map to TRBD1. Unmatched junction bases numbered 5, after V lost 2 bases and J lost 4 bases. The CDR3 sequence is 15 residues long. CDR1 SGDLS and CDR2 YYNGEE come from the germline V gene.

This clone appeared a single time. The CDR3 here is CASSEQGLGETQYF. For the CDR3, the DNA is TGTGCCAGCAGTGAGCAGGGTTTAGGGGAGACCCAGTACTTC. V and J are TRBV6-1 and TRBJ2-5, with D possibly TRBD1 on 5 matching bases. The CDR3 is 14 amino acids. Germline assignment: CDR1 MNHNS and CDR2 SASEGT. V lost 3 bases and J 5 bases, leaving 13 bases between the germline ends.